This T cell receptor (delta chain) was profiled in a study of Vδ1+ human thymocytes. Overall study results and limits: Thymic TRG and TRD repertoires appeared highly polyclonal. Thymic delta-chain repertoires held approximately 20% Vdelta2 sequences and few Vdelta3, despite high sort purity. Bulk repertoire data may be misinterpreted because of unexpected Vdelta2 sequences.

This clone occurred a few times. What it recognizes is unknown. The V end was cut by 4 bases, the J end by 0 bases, with 27 bases between. The germline V gene has CDR1 TSWWSYY and CDR2 QGS. The CDR3 is 20 residues long. Sequences come from RNA converted to cDNA by reverse transcription. Multiplex PCR used pooled V-gene forward primers and a constant-region reverse primer to amplify CDR3s. TCRdb reanalyzed the multiplex PCR reads using CATT. Among about 54,000 delta-chain clones listed, about a sixth were seen once. The chain recombines TRDV1 with TRDJ1; D might be TRDD2 or TRDD3, each matching 7 bases. The TCR originated in a boy under two years old who had congenital heart surgery. The specimen sequenced was Vdelta1+ gamma-delta thymocytes from the thymus. Sample subset: FACS-sorted CD3+ TCRalphabeta- TCRVdelta1+ TCRVdelta2- thymocytes. The chain's CDR3 is CALGGFPTSWGQLYTDKLIF. CDR3 DNA: TGTGCTCTTGGGGGATTTCCTACGTCCTGGGGGCAACTTTACACCGATAAACTCATCTTT.